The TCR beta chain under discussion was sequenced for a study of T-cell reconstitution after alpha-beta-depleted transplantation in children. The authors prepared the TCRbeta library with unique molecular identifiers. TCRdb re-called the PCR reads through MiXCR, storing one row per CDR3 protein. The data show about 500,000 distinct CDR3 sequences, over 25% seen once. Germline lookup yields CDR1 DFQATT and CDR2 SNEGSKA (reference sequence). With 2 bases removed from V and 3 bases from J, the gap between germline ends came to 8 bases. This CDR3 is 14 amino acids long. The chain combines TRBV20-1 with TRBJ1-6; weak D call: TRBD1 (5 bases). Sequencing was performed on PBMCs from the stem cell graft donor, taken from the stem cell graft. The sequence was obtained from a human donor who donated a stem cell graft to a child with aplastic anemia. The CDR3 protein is CSARQGYYNSPLHF. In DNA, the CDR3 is TGCAGTGCTAGACAGGGCTACTATAATTCACCCCTCCACTTT.